These 10 T cell receptor beta chains were all obtained from the same sample, sequenced in a study of beta chain features in type 1 diabetes. These receptors have no known antigen. Sequenced material consisted of expressed TCRB transcripts (all of the isolated RNA was reverse transcribed). The repertoire was sequenced with immunoSEQ multiplex PCR; TCRdb's copy has only in-frame clones and lacks some. The sample has hundreds of thousands of clones; about 14% are singletons. Whole-study findings and limits: In every one of the four CD4+ subsets, TCRB CDR3s were moderately but significantly shorter in Type 1 diabetes patients.

Specimen: naive CD4+ T cells from blood. The receptors were sampled from a young man with type 1 diabetes.

The J gene is TRBJ1-5, the V gene TRBV30; D remains ambiguous. CDR3 length: 13 amino acids. Trimming pared 5 bases from V and 0 bases from J, leaving 8 bases between. Germline V lookup: CDR1 GTSNPN, CDR2 SVGIG (reference sequence). In DNA form, the CDR3 reads TGTGCCTGGGGGGAGGATAGCAATCAGCCCCAGCATTTT. Amino acid sequence: CAWGEDSNQPQHF.

V is TRBV30 and J is TRBJ2-1; TRBD2 aligns across 7 bases. V was pared by 2 bases and J by 10 bases, with 8 bases of the junction left unmatched. Germline assignment: CDR1 GTSNPN and CDR2 SVGIG (reference sequence). This CDR3 region has 13 residues. The chain's CDR3 is CAWSLDTAGEQFF. CDR3 DNA sequence: TGTGCCTGGAGTCTCGACACAGCGGGAGAGCAGTTCTTC. The complete variable domain, with remaining parts taken from reference TRBV30 and TRBJ2-1, reads SQTIHQWPATLVQPVGSPLSLECTVEGTSNPNLYWYRQAAGRGLQLLFYSVGIGQISSEVPQNLSASRPQDRQFILSSKKLLLSDSGFYLCAWSLDTAGEQFFGPGTRLTVL.

The chain employs TRBV25-1 and TRBJ1-5; unclear D gene. CDR1 and CDR2 from the germline V gene are MGHDK and SYGVNS. The CDR3 has 15 residues. V was pared by 4 bases and J by 5 bases, with 15 bases between. This CDR3 reads CASSALGGYDQPQHF. The CDR3 nucleotides are TGTGCCAGCAGTGCCTTAGGAGGGTACGATCAGCCCCAGCATTTT.

V and J are TRBV5-1 and TRBJ2-3, with unresolved D. This CDR3 contains 13 residues. Germline loops: CDR1 SGHRS, CDR2 YFSETQ. V was cut by 1 base and J by 2 bases, with 5 bases left in between. The CDR3 coding sequence is TGCGCCAGCAGCTTGAGAACCACAGATACGCAGTATTTT. This translates into CASSLRTTDTQYF.

This clone turned up a few times. The genes are TRBV14 and TRBJ2-3; D unresolved. This CDR3 spans 17 amino acids. V was trimmed by 0 bases and J by 1 base, leaving 14 bases between them. The germline V gene encodes CDR1 SGHDN and CDR2 FVKESK. The CDR3 loop is CASSQESGWWGTDTQYF. The CDR3, as DNA: TGTGCCAGCAGCCAAGAATCCGGTTGGTGGGGCACAGATACGCAGTATTTT.

This clone was observed a few times. This chain connects TRBV30 to TRBJ2-1, with D hard to call. The CDR3 is made up of 14 amino acids. The germline CDR1 and CDR2 sequences are GTSNPN and SVGIG (reference sequence). The germline V and J ends were trimmed by 0 bases and 7 bases, with 13 bases remaining between them. The CDR3 loop reads CAWSVPRLTNEQFF. The CDR3 coding sequence is TGTGCCTGGAGTGTCCCCCGCCTGACTAATGAGCAGTTCTTC.

The table lists this clone with a few counts. The gene calls are TRBV28 and TRBJ2-7; a weak D match, TRBD1 (6 bases). CDR3 length: 15 amino acids. From germline, CDR1 is MDHEN and CDR2 SYDVKM. Trimming took off 4 bases at V and 0 bases at J, with 13 bases between the two ends. The CDR3 spells CASSSQGLSSYEQYF. The CDR3 DNA reads as TGTGCCAGCAGTTCACAGGGCTTGAGCTCCTACGAGCAGTACTTC.

This clone was recorded a few times. V usage is TRBV5-1 and J usage is TRBJ2-5, with TRBD1 identical over 9 bases. The CDR3 consists of 16 residues. Per germline, CDR1 SGHRS and CDR2 YFSETQ. Trimming removed 3 bases from V and 4 bases from J; junction bases left unmatched: 10. This CDR3 is CASSSSAQGAGETQYF. The CDR3 DNA sequence: TGCGCCAGCAGCTCCTCTGCACAGGGGGCGGGAGAGACCCAGTACTTC.

Comments on this clone: Other DNA sequences in this sample translate to the same CDR3. The rearrangement joins TRBV29-1 to TRBJ1-5; a possible D gene is TRBD1 (5 bases). The CDR3 consists of 13 residues. The V end was cut by 4 bases, the J end by 7 bases, with 14 bases between. Per germline, CDR1 SQVTM and CDR2 ANQGSEA. The DNA for the CDR3 is TGCAGCGTTGGGGGCCAGGGTACGCAGCCCCAGCATTTT. As protein: CSVGGQGTQPQHF.

The CDR3: CAIGQGRGTGELFF. CDR3 nucleotides: TGTGCCATAGGACAGGGACGAGGCACCGGGGAGCTGTTTTTT. This chain joins TRBV10-3 and TRBJ2-2; 8 bases match TRBD1. Trimming took 9 bases from V and 4 from J; bases not matched to a gene: 7. The CDR3 is made up of 14 amino acids. CDR1 and CDR2 from the germline V gene are ENHRY and SYGVKD.